The clone carrying this T cell receptor beta chain was seen ten or more times. TCRdb passed the 5' RACE reads through MiXCR, listing each CDR3 protein once. The repertoire holds roughly 40,000 distinct CDR3 sequences, with approximately 16% as singletons. CDR3 length equals 14 residues. V shed 5 bases and J 8 bases; nucleotides not matched to a gene: 9. In germline, CDR1 is SGHAT, CDR2 FQNNGV. This entry is derived from a study of CD8 T cells in ankylosing spondylitis. Sequencing was done on a sample of blood. V usage is TRBV11-2 and J usage is TRBJ2-1; 7 bases are a match to TRBD2. This sequence originates from a male donor with ankylosing spondylitis or in good health (not recorded which). The CDR3 sequence is CASSPRTSRDEQFF. CDR3 nucleotides: TGTGCCAGCAGCCCCCGGACTAGTAGAGATGAGCAGTTCTTC.